This T cell receptor beta chain was sequenced during a study of T cell responses to AZD1222 COVID-19 vaccine. Only in-frame clones appear in the TCRdb table, and some are missing; sequencing was by immunoSEQ multiplex PCR. Of around 130,000 clones listed, approximately 90% are singletons. With regard to this clone: The antigen remains unidentified.

General study results and limits: Spike was spanned by vaccine-associated CD4 TCRs, with dominance at 160-218 and 743-854. The donor group comprised mostly white British people and more females; the analysis possibly underestimated clonal diversity.

Recipients boosted at about 4 weeks or about 12 weeks are pooled. The origin of this receptor is an adult who received the AZD1222 COVID-19 vaccine. The sample here was peripheral blood, taken 28 days after the second AZD1222 dose.

CDR3 nucleotides: TGTGCCAGCAGCTTGGCCAGGGCAGGGGTGAGTCAGCCCCAGCATTTT. This encodes CASSLARAGVSQPQHF. The V call is TRBV5-8, the J call TRBJ1-5; D may be TRBD1 (6 bases). The length of the CDR3 is 16 residues. V shed 0 bases and J shed 6 bases, with 16 bases lying between them. CDR1 and CDR2 from the germline V gene are SGHTS and YDEGEE.